The rows below give T cell receptor beta chains drawn from one sample of a study of T cells after yellow fever vaccination. TCRdb re-called the 5' RACE reads through MiXCR, storing one row per CDR3 protein. The sample carries around 340,000 distinct CDR3 sequences, approximately 9% recorded once. Sequencing was performed on PBMCs, taken on the day of the first yellow fever vaccination. The source is a man aged 18 to 29 who received the YFV17D yellow fever vaccine. Each CDR3 is given with its conserved first and last residue. The D gene is left open where the match is weak. Expanded clones get a size class; other rows say once, few or many, or leave the size out.

D	V	J	size	CDR3	DNA
.	TRBV20-1	TRBJ1-6	.	CSATDKPRTSPLHF	TGCAGTGCTACGGACAAGCCACGGACGTCACCCCTCCACTTT
.	TRBV6-5	TRBJ1-1	many	CASSYRQGRTEAFF	TGTGCCAGCAGTTATCGGCAGGGGAGGACTGAAGCTTTCTTT
TRBD1	TRBV25-1	TRBJ1-4	.	CASSPPTGGSEKLFF	TGTGCCAGCAGTCCCCCAACAGGGGGTAGTGAAAAACTGTTTTTT
TRBD1	TRBV18	TRBJ2-5	many	CASSITGTGGETQYF	TGTGCCAGCTCGATCACCGGGACAGGGGGAGAGACCCAGTACTTC
TRBD1	TRBV6-1	TRBJ1-6	few	CASRRTGGNNSPLHF	TGTGCCAGCAGACGGACAGGGGGTAACAATTCACCCCTCCACTTT
TRBD2	TRBV7-2	TRBJ2-5	few	CASSQASGGAGETQYF	TGTGCCAGCAGCCAAGCTAGCGGGGGGGCCGGTGAGACCCAGTACTTC
.	TRBV7-8	TRBJ1-5	.	CASTLVFTSNQPQHF	TGTGCCAGCACCTTAGTGTTTACGAGCAATCAGCCCCAGCATTTT
.	TRBV6-1	TRBJ2-5	.	CATQGGASIRETQYF	TGTGCCACCCAAGGGGGAGCTAGCATCAGGGAGACCCAGTACTTC
.	TRBV6-2/TRBV6-3	TRBJ2-6	.	CASSYGASPGANVLTF	TGTGCCAGCAGTTACGGGGCATCCCCTGGGGCCAACGTCCTGACTTTC
TRBD1	TRBV5-1	TRBJ2-7	few	CASSLKRDSLYEQYF	TGCGCCAGCAGCCTGAAACGGGACAGTCTCTACGAGCAGTACTTC
.	TRBV18	TRBJ1-1	few	CASSPPNYRLLTEAFF	TGTGCCAGCTCACCACCTAACTATCGGCTCCTCACTGAAGCTTTCTTT
.	TRBV2	TRBJ2-3	.	CASGGVMGDTQYF	TGTGCCAGCGGAGGGGTTATGGGAGATACGCAGTATTTT
TRBD1	TRBV19	TRBJ1-2	.	CASSTMDRVNGYTF	TGTGCCAGTAGTACGATGGACAGGGTTAACGGCTACACCTTC
.	TRBV5-1	TRBJ2-7	few	CASSLEGAAYEQYF	TGCGCCAGCAGCTTGGAAGGGGCGGCCTACGAGCAGTACTTC
.	TRBV12-3/TRBV12-4	TRBJ1-5	few	CASSPGQQPQHF	TGTGCCAGCAGCCCTGGACAGCAGCCCCAGCATTTT
.	TRBV23-1	TRBJ2-2	.	CASSHCWPKNHTGELFF	TGCGCCAGCAGTCATTGTTGGCCCAAGAACCACACCGGGGAGCTGTTTTTT
.	TRBV20-1	TRBJ2-7	few	CSARHLDRDLYEQYF	TGCAGTGCTAGACATTTGGACAGAGACCTTTACGAGCAGTACTTC
.	TRBV7-6	TRBJ2-2	few	CASSLEGGAGELFF	TGTGCCAGCAGCTTGGAAGGAGGGGCCGGGGAGCTGTTTTTT
.	TRBV4-1	TRBJ1-2	few	CASSPEPRTDYGYTF	TGCGCCAGCAGCCCTGAACCCAGGACTGACTATGGCTACACCTTC
TRBD2	TRBV4-2	TRBJ2-3	few	CASSQGLAGGPMDTQYF	TGTGCCAGCAGCCAAGGACTAGCGGGGGGGCCGATGGATACGCAGTATTTT